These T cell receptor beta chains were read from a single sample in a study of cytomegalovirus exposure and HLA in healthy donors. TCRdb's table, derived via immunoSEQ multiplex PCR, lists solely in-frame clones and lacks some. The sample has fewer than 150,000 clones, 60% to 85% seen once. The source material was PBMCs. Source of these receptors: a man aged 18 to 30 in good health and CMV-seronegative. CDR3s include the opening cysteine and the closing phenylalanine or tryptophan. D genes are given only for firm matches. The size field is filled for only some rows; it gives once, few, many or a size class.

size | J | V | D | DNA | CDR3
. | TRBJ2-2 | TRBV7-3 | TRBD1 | TGTGCCAGCAGCTTAACCAGGGACAGGGGGCTAACCGGGGAGCTGTTTTTT | CASSLTRDRGLTGELFF
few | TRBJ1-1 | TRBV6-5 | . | TGTGCCACCGGGTCCAGGGCTGAAGCTTTCTTT | CATGSRAEAFF
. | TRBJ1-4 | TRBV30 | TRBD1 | TGTGCCTCTGACAGGGCCGTTCTAGGCCATAATGAAAAACTGTTTTTT | CASDRAVLGHNEKLFF
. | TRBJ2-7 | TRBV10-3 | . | TGTGCCATCAGATCGACAGGAGACTCCTACGAGCAGTACTTC | CAIRSTGDSYEQYF
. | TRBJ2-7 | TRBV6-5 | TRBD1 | TGTGCCAGCAAGCTAGGGGACAGGGACTACGAGCAGTACTTC | CASKLGDRDYEQYF
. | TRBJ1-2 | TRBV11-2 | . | TGTGCCAGCAGCCGCAGACAGGACGACTATGGCTACACCTTC | CASSRRQDDYGYTF
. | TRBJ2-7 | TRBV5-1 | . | TGCGCCAGCAGCTTGGATAGCCAAGTCTACGAGCAGTACTTC | CASSLDSQVYEQYF
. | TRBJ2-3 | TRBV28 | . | TGTGCCAGCAGTTTATATCGCTTAATGGCAAATAATACACACACAGATACGCAGTATTTT | CASSLYRLMANNTHTDTQYF
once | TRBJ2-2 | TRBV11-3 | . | TGTGCCAGCAGCCTCGAGGGCGCCGGGGAGCTGTTTTTT | CASSLEGAGELFF
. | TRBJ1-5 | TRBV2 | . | TGTGCCAGCAGTGATATCTTCGGTGGAGGGGACCAGCCCCAGCATTTT | CASSDIFGGGDQPQHF
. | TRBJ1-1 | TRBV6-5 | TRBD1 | TGTGCCAGCACCGCAGGGGGACAGGTTACCAGGGCTTTCTTT | CASTAGGQVTRAFF
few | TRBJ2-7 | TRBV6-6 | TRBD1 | TGTGCCACCGAGGGACAGGGGCCCCCCTACGAGCAGTACTTC | CATEGQGPPYEQYF
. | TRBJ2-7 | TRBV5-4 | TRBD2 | TGTGCCAGCAGCCTAATAGCGGGAGTAGTCGAGCAGTACTTC | CASSLIAGVVEQYF
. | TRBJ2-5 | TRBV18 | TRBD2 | TGTGCCAGCTCACCCCGACTAGCGGGAGTCGGACAAGAGACCCAGTACTTC | CASSPRLAGVGQETQYF
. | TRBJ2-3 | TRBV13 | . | TGTGCCAGCAGCTCCCCCGGAACTAGTTCCGATACGCAGTATTTT | CASSSPGTSSDTQYF
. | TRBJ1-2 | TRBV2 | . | TGTGCCAGCAGTGCAACTTATGGGGGGATTGGCTACACCTTC | CASSATYGGIGYTF
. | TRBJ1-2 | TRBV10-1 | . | TGCGCCAGCAGTGAGTCGCGGAACTATGGCTACACCTTC | CASSESRNYGYTF
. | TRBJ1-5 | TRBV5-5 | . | TGTGCCAGCAGCTTGGGTGGCAGGGGATCTCAGCCCCAGCATTTT | CASSLGGRGSQPQHF
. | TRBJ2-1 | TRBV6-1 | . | TGTGCCAGCAGCCCCGACTGGCCGGGTGAGCAGTTCTTC | CASSPDWPGEQFF
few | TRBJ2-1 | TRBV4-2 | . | TGTGCCAGCAGCCAAGAAGGAGGACAGATCTCCTACAATGAGCAGTTCTTC | CASSQEGGQISYNEQFF
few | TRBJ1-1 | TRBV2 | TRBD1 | TGTGCCAGCAAGACAGGGGTGTTTGAGGCTTTCTTT | CASKTGVFEAFF
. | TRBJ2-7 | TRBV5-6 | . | TGTGCCAGCAGCGCATCGCACAGGGCACTCTCTCTCCCCGAGCAGTACTTC | CASSASHRALSLPEQYF
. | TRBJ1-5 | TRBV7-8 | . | TGTGCCAGCAGCAAAGGGAGGGACCATCAGCCCCAGCATTTT | CASSKGRDHQPQHF
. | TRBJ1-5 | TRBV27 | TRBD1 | TGTGCCAGCAGTTCGACCGGGACAGGGGGCCGTCAGCCCCAGCATTTT | CASSSTGTGGRQPQHF
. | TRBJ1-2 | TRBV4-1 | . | TGCGCCAGCAGCCAAAGGGGCGGCTATGGCTACACCTTC | CASSQRGGYGYTF
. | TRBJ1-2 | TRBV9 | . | TGTGCCAGCAGCGTAGGGGAGGGCGCCTATGGCTACACCTTC | CASSVGEGAYGYTF
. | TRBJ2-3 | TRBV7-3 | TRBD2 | TGTGCCAGCAGCTTAGGTAGCGGGGGGCGCGCAGATACGCAGTATTTT | CASSLGSGGRADTQYF
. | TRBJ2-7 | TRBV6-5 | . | TGTGCCAGCAGTTACTCGCTTTGGACTTTTCGTTACGAGCAGTACTTC | CASSYSLWTFRYEQYF
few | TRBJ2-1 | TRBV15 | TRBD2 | TGTGCCACCAGCAGAGAGGGGAGGGAGCGGGGGGGCCGGATCCGTGAGCAGTTCTTC | CATSREGRERGGRIREQFF
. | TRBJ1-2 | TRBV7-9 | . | TGTGCCAGCAGCTTAATCGGGGTAACGCATGGCTACACCTTC | CASSLIGVTHGYTF
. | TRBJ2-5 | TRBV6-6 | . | TGTGCCAGCAGTTACTCTTCGGGGTCGTGGGAGACCCAGTACTTC | CASSYSSGSWETQYF
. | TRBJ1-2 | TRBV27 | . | TGTGCCAGCAGACGCAGGGAATCCTATGGCTACACCTTC | CASRRRESYGYTF
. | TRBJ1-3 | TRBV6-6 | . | TGTGCCAGCAGTCCAGAAAGAGGGCCTGGAAACACCATATATTTT | CASSPERGPGNTIYF
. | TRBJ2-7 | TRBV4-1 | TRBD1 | TGCGCCAGCAGCCAAGGGGACAGGGGGCTCTACGAGCAGTACTTC | CASSQGDRGLYEQYF
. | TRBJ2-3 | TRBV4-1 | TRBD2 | TGCGCCAGCAGCCAAGACGGGGGCGGGGGGGCCTTAGATACGCAGTATTTT | CASSQDGGGGALDTQYF
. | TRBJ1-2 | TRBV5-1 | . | TGCGCCAGCAGCTTGGTAGTTGGGGGGGGAGACTATGGCTACACCTTC | CASSLVVGGGDYGYTF
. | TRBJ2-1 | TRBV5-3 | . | TGTGCCAGAAGCTTAGATCGCGGTACAGGAACCTACAATGAGCAGTTCTTC | CARSLDRGTGTYNEQFF
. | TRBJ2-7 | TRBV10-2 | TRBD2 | TGCGCCAGCAGGGATTCTAGCGGGAGGTCATACTCCTACGAGCAGTACTTC | CASRDSSGRSYSYEQYF
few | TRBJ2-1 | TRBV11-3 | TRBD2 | TGTGCCAGCAGTCCGACTAGCGGGAGGACCCAGTTCTTC | CASSPTSGRTQFF
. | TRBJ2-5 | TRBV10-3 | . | TGTGCCACCGGGAGCCCAACACAAGAGACCCAGTACTTC | CATGSPTQETQYF
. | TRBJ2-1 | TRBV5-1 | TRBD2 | TGCGCCAGCAGCTTGGCGTGGGGGGGACTAGGAAACTCCTACAATGAGCAGTTCTTC | CASSLAWGGLGNSYNEQFF
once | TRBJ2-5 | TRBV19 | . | TGTGCCAGTAGTATAAGAGGCGGCGGAGTACGAGAGACCCAGTACTTC | CASSIRGGGVRETQYF
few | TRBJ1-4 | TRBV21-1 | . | TGTGCCAGCAGCGTCCCGACTGGCGCAACTAATGAAAAACTGTTTTTT | CASSVPTGATNEKLFF
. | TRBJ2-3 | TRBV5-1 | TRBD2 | TGCGCCAGCAGCGTGACTAGCGGGAGTTCCGTAGATACGCAGTATTTT | CASSVTSGSSVDTQYF
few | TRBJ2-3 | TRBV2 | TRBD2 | TGTGCCAGCAGTGAAGTGGAGCGGGGGGGACTTAGCACAGATACGCAGTATTTT | CASSEVERGGLSTDTQYF
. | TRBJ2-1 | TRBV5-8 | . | TGTGCCAGCAGCTTTTCTCCGACAGAGCCGATTGGGTTCTTC | CASSFSPTEPIGFF
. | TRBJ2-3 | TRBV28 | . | TGTGCCAGCAGTTTGTCAGGGGGCACAGATACGCAGTATTTT | CASSLSGGTDTQYF
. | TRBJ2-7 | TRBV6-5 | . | TGTGCCAGCAGGCGGACAGTTCGATCGGGGCAGTACTTC | CASRRTVRSGQYF